A selection of T cell receptor beta chains follows, all from one sample in a study of beta chain features in type 1 diabetes. Method: immunoSEQ multiplex PCR; TCRdb's copy keeps in-frame clones and lacks some. The data show a few hundred thousand clones, approximately 30% seen once. The sample consisted of naive CD4+ T cells from blood. These TCRs come from a man aged 18 to 30 in good health. The CDR3 runs from the conserved cysteine through the conserved F or W. The D gene is left open where the match is weak. A row's size may be missing; if present it is once, few, many or a size class.

abundance: -; j_gene: TRBJ2-3; v_gene: TRBV29-1; d_gene: TRBD2; CDR3nt: TGCAGCGTTGAACAGAGTGGGACTAGCGGGACAGATACGCAGTATTTT; CDR3aa: CSVEQSGTSGTDTQYF
abundance: -; j_gene: TRBJ2-7; v_gene: TRBV30; d_gene: -; CDR3nt: TGTGCCTGGAGTGAACGGCTCTACGAGCAGTACTTC; CDR3aa: CAWSERLYEQYF
abundance: few; j_gene: TRBJ1-2; v_gene: TRBV19; d_gene: -; CDR3nt: TGTGCCAGTAGTAGTCCGACACCGAACTATGGCTACACCTTC; CDR3aa: CASSSPTPNYGYTF
abundance: few; j_gene: TRBJ2-3; v_gene: TRBV5-1; d_gene: -; CDR3nt: TGCGCCAGCAGCTTGGTTTCGTCTAGCGTGGATACGCAGTATTTT; CDR3aa: CASSLVSSSVDTQYF
abundance: -; j_gene: TRBJ2-1; v_gene: TRBV19; d_gene: TRBD2; CDR3nt: TGTGCCAGTAGTGTCAGACTAGCGTCTCACAATGAGCAGTTCTTC; CDR3aa: CASSVRLASHNEQFF
abundance: -; j_gene: TRBJ1-4; v_gene: TRBV7-2; d_gene: -; CDR3nt: TGTGCCAGCAGCTTAGCGCTGACAGCAACTAATGAAAAACTGTTTTTT; CDR3aa: CASSLALTATNEKLFF
abundance: -; j_gene: TRBJ2-1; v_gene: TRBV5-4; d_gene: -; CDR3nt: TGTGCCAGCAGCCTAGGACTTAACTCCTACAATGAGCAGTTCTTC; CDR3aa: CASSLGLNSYNEQFF
abundance: -; j_gene: TRBJ2-7; v_gene: TRBV9; d_gene: -; CDR3nt: TGTGCCAGCAGCGTAGGCCCCGTGAGGGATTCCTACGAGCAGTACTTC; CDR3aa: CASSVGPVRDSYEQYF
abundance: -; j_gene: TRBJ1-2; v_gene: TRBV10-3; d_gene: TRBD1; CDR3nt: TGTGCCATCTCGGGACAGAACTATGGCTACACCTTC; CDR3aa: CAISGQNYGYTF
abundance: few; j_gene: TRBJ2-1; v_gene: TRBV11-2; d_gene: TRBD2; CDR3nt: TGTGCCAGCAGCTTAGAAAGGACGGGAGGGCCCTCCTACAATGAGCAGTTCTTC; CDR3aa: CASSLERTGGPSYNEQFF
abundance: few; j_gene: TRBJ2-3; v_gene: TRBV7-2; d_gene: TRBD2; CDR3nt: TGTGCCAGCAGCAGCAGAAAGGGACTAGCGGCCCACACAGATACGCAGTATTTT; CDR3aa: CASSSRKGLAAHTDTQYF
abundance: -; j_gene: TRBJ2-2; v_gene: TRBV4-2; d_gene: -; CDR3nt: TGTGCCAGCAGCCAAGAGGGCAGGGTGACCACCGGGGAGCTGTTTTTT; CDR3aa: CASSQEGRVTTGELFF
abundance: few; j_gene: TRBJ2-5; v_gene: TRBV9; d_gene: -; CDR3nt: TGTGCCAGCAGCCCTTCTGGAAAGGGATTGTACCAAGAGACCCAGTACTTC; CDR3aa: CASSPSGKGLYQETQYF
abundance: -; j_gene: TRBJ2-7; v_gene: TRBV25-1; d_gene: -; CDR3nt: TGTGCCAGCAGTGAATGGGGCAGGAGTACCTACGAGCAGTACTTC; CDR3aa: CASSEWGRSTYEQYF
abundance: -; j_gene: TRBJ2-7; v_gene: TRBV28; d_gene: -; CDR3nt: TGTGCCAGCAGTTTACGGCAGATCTACGAGCAGTACTTC; CDR3aa: CASSLRQIYEQYF
abundance: -; j_gene: TRBJ1-2; v_gene: TRBV30; d_gene: -; CDR3nt: TGTGCCTGGGCACGGGGGAACTATGGCTACACCTTC; CDR3aa: CAWARGNYGYTF
abundance: -; j_gene: TRBJ1-3; v_gene: TRBV4-2; d_gene: -; CDR3nt: TGTGCCAGCAGCCAAGAGCCGGGACAAAATAGGCACACCATATATTTT; CDR3aa: CASSQEPGQNRHTIYF
abundance: -; j_gene: TRBJ2-1; v_gene: TRBV6-5; d_gene: TRBD2; CDR3nt: TGTGCCAGCAGTTACCATAGCGGGAGGGTTAATGAGCAGTTCTTC; CDR3aa: CASSYHSGRVNEQFF
abundance: -; j_gene: TRBJ2-1; v_gene: TRBV5-1; d_gene: -; CDR3nt: TGCGCCAGCAGCTTAGGCGGGGCGGATGAGCAGTTCTTC; CDR3aa: CASSLGGADEQFF
abundance: few; j_gene: TRBJ2-3; v_gene: TRBV30; d_gene: -; CDR3nt: TGTGCCTGGACTCATGGGTCAGATACGCAGTATTTT; CDR3aa: CAWTHGSDTQYF
abundance: few; j_gene: TRBJ2-7; v_gene: TRBV6-5; d_gene: TRBD1; CDR3nt: TGTGCCGTTGGACAGGGAGTCCACGAGCAGTACTTC; CDR3aa: CAVGQGVHEQYF
abundance: few; j_gene: TRBJ2-1; v_gene: TRBV23-1; d_gene: TRBD1; CDR3nt: TGCGCCAGCAGTCAATCGAGGACAGGGAATATCAATGAGCAGTTCTTC; CDR3aa: CASSQSRTGNINEQFF
abundance: -; j_gene: TRBJ1-2; v_gene: TRBV14; d_gene: -; CDR3nt: TGTGCCAGCAGCCAAGCCCTAGGGACGGGCTACACCTTC; CDR3aa: CASSQALGTGYTF
abundance: -; j_gene: TRBJ2-1; v_gene: TRBV20-1; d_gene: TRBD2; CDR3nt: TGCAGTGGGGGACTATACAATGAGCAGTTCTTC; CDR3aa: CSGGLYNEQFF
abundance: few; j_gene: TRBJ2-3; v_gene: TRBV4-3; d_gene: -; CDR3nt: TGCGCCAGCAGCCAAGTACGGGAGTCGTCAGATACGCAGTATTTT; CDR3aa: CASSQVRESSDTQYF
abundance: -; j_gene: TRBJ1-1; v_gene: TRBV20-1; d_gene: -; CDR3nt: TGCAGTGGGTACGCGAACACTGAAGCTTTCTTT; CDR3aa: CSGYANTEAFF
abundance: -; j_gene: TRBJ2-7; v_gene: TRBV18; d_gene: TRBD2; CDR3nt: TGTGCCAGCTCACCACCGTCAGCGGGAGGGATCTACGAGCAGTACTTC; CDR3aa: CASSPPSAGGIYEQYF